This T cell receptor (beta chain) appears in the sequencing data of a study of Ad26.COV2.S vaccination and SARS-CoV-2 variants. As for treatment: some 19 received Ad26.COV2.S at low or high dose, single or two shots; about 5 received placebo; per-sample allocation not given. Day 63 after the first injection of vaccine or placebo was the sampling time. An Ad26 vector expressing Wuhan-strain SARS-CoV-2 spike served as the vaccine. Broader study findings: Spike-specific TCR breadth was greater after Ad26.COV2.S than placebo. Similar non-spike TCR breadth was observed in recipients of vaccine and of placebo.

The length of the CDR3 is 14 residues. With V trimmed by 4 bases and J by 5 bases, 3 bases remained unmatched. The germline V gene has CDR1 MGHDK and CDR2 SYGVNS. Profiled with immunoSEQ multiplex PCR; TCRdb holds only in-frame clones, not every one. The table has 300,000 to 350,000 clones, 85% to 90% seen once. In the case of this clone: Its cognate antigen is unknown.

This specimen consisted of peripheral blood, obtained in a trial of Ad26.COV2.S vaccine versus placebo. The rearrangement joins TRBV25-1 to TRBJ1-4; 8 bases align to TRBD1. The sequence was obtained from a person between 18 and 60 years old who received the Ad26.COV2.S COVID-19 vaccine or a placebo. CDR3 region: CASSARTGNEKLFF. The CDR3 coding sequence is TGTGCCAGCAGTGCCCGGACAGGGAATGAAAAACTGTTTTTT.